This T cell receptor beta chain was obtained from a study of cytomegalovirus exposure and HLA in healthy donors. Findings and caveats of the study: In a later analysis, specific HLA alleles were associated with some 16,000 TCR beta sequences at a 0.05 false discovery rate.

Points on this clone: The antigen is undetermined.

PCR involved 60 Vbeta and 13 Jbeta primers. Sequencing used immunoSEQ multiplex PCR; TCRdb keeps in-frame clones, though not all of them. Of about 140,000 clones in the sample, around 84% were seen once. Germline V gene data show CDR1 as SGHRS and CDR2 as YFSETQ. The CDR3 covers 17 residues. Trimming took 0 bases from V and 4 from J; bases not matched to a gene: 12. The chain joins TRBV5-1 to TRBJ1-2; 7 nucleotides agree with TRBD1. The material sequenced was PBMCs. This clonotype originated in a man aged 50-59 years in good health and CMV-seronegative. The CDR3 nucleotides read TGCGCCAGCAGCTTGGATCCGGTTACAGGGGACCCCTATGGCTACACCTTC. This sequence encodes CASSLDPVTGDPYGYTF.